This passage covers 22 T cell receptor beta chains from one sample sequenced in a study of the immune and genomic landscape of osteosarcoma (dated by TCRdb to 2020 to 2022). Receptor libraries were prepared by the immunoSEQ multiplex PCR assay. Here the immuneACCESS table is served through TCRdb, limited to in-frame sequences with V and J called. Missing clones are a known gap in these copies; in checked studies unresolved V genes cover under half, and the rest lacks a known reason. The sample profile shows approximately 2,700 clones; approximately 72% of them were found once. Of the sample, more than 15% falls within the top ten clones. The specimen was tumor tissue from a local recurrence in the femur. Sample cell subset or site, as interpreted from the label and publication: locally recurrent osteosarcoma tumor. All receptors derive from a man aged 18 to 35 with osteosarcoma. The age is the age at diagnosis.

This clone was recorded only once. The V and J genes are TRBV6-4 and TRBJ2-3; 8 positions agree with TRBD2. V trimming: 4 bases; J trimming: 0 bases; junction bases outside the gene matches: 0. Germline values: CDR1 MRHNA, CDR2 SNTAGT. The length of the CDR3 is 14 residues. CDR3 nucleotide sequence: TGTGCCAGCAGTGCGGGGGGGAGCACAGATACGCAGTATTTT. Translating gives CASSAGGSTDTQYF.

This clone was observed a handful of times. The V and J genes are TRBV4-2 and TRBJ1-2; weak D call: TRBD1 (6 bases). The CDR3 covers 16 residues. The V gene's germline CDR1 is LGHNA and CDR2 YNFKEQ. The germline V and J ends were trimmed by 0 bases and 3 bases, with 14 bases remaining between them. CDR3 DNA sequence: TGTGCCAGCAGCCAAGAAATACAGGGATCGTACTATGGCTACACCTTC. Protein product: CASSQEIQGSYYGYTF.

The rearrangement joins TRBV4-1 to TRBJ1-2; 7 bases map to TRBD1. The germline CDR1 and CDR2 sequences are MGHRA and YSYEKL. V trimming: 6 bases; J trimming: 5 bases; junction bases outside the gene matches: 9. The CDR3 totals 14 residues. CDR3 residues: CASSPGTALYGYTF. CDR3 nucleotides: TGCGCCAGCAGTCCCGGGACAGCCCTATATGGCTACACCTTC.

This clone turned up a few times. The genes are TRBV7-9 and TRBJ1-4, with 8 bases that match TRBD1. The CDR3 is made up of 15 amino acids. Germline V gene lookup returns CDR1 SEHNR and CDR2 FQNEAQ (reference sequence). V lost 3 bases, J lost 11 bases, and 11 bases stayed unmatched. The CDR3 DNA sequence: TGTGCCAGCAGCTTCCAGACAGGGGCGTTTGGGAAACTGTTTTTT. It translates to CASSFQTGAFGKLFF.

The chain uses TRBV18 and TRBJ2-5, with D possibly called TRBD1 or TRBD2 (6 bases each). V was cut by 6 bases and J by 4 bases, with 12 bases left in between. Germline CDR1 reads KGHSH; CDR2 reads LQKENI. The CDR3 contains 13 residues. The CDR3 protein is CASSPGGLETQYF. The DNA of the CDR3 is TGTGCCAGCTCCCCCGGGGGCTTAGAGACCCAGTACTTC.

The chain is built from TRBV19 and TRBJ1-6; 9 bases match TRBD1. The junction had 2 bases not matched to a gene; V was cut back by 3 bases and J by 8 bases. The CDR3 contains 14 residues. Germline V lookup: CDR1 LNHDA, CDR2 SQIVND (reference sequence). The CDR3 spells CASSIRTGDSPLHF. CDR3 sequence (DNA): TGTGCCAGTAGTATCCGGACAGGGGATTCACCCCTCCACTTT.

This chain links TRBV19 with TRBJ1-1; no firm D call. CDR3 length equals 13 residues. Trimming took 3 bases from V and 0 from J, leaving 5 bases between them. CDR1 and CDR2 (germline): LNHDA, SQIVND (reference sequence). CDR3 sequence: CASSISVNTEAFF. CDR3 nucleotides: TGTGCCAGTAGTATTTCGGTGAACACTGAAGCTTTCTTT.

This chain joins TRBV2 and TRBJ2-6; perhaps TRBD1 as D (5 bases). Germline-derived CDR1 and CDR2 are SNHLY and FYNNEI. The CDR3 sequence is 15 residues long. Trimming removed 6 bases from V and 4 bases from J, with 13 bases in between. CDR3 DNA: TGTGCCAGCAGCCTCAGGGTTCCCGGGGCCAACGTCCTGACTTTC. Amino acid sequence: CASSLRVPGANVLTF.

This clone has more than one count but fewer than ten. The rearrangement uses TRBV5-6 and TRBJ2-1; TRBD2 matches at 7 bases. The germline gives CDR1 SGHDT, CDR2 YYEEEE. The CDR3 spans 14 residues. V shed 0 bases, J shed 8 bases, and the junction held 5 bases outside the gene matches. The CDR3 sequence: CASSLVAGVDEQFF. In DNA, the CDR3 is TGTGCCAGCAGCTTGGTGGCGGGAGTGGATGAGCAGTTCTTC.

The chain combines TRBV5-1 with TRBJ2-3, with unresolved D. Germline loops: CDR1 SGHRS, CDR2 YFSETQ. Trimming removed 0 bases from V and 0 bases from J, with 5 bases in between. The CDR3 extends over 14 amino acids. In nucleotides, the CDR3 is TGCGCCAGCAGCTTGGGACTGAGCACAGATACGCAGTATTTT. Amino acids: CASSLGLSTDTQYF.

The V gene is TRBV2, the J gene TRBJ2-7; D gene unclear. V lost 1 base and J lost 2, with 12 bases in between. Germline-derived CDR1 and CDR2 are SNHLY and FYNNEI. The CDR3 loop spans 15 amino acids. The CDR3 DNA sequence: TGTGCCAGCAGTGAAGGAAGAGTTGGGCCCTACGAGCAGTACTTC. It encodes CASSEGRVGPYEQYF.

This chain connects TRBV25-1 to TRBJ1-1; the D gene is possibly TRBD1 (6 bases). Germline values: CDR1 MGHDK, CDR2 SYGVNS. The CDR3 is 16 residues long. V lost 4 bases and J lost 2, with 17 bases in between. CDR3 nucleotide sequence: TGTGCCAGCAGTGGGTTCGGGGGGCTCGGCAACACTGAAGCTTTCTTT. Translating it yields CASSGFGGLGNTEAFF.

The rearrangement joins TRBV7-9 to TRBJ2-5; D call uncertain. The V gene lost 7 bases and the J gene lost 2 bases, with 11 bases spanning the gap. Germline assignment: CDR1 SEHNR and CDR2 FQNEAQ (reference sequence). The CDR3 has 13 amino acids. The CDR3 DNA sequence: TGTGCCAGCAAGCGTGCCGATCAAGAGACCCAGTACTTC. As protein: CASKRADQETQYF. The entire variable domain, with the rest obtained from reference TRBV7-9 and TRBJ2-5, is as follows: DTGVSQNPRHKITKRGQNVTFRCDPISEHNRLYWYRQTLGQGPEFLTYFQNEAQLEKSRLLSDRFSAERPKGSFSTLEIQRTEQGDSAMYLCASKRADQETQYFGPGTRLLVL.

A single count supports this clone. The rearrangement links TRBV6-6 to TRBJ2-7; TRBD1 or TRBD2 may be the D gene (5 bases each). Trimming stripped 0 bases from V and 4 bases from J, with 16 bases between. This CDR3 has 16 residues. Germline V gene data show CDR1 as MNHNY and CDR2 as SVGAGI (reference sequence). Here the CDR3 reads CASSYSTPGQKYEQYF. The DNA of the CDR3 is TGTGCCAGCAGTTACTCGACCCCGGGGCAAAAGTACGAGCAGTACTTC.

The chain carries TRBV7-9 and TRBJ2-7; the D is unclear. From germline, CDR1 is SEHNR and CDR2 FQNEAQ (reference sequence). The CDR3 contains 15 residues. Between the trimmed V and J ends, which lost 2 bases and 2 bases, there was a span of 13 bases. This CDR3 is CASSLLSESAYEQYF. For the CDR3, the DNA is TGTGCCAGCAGCTTACTATCCGAGTCAGCCTACGAGCAGTACTTC.

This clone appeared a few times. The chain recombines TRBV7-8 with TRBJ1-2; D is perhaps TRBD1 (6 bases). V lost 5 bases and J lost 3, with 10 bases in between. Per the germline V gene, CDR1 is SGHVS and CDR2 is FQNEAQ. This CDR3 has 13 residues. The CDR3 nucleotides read TGTGCCAGCAGCCAGGGGCCTGACTATGGCTACACCTTC. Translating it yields CASSQGPDYGYTF.

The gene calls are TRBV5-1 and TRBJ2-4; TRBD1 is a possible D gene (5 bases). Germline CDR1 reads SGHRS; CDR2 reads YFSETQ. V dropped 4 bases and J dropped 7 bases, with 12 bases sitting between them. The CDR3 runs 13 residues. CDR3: CASSIDSPNIQYF. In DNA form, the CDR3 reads TGCGCCAGCAGCATAGACAGCCCGAACATTCAGTACTTC.

The DNA for the CDR3 is TGTGCCAGCAGTGAACTTCTAGCGGGAGGTGGTGAGCAGTACTTC. This encodes CASSELLAGGGEQYF. The chain is built from TRBV6-1 and TRBJ2-7, with TRBD2 identical over 11 bases. The CDR3 loop spans 15 amino acids. With V trimmed by 2 bases and J by 7 bases, 7 bases remained unmatched. CDR1 is MNHNS, CDR2 SASEGT, per germline.

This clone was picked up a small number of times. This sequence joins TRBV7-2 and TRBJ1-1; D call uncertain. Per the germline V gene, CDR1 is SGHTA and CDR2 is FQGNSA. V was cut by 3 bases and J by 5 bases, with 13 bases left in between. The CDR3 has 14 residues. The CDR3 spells CASSLFEGGTEAFF. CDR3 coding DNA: TGTGCCAGCAGCTTGTTCGAAGGAGGGACTGAAGCTTTCTTT. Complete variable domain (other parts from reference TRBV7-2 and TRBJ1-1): GAGVSQSPSNKVTEKGKDVELRCDPISGHTALYWYRQSLGQGLEFLIYFQGNSAPDKSGLPSDRFSAERTGGSVSTLTIQRTQQEDSAVYLCASSLFEGGTEAFFGQGTRLTVV.

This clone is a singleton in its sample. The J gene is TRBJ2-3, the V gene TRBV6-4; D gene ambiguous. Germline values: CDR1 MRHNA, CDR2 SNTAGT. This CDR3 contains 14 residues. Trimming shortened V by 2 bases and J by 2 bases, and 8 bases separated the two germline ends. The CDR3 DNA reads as TGTGCCAGCAGTGACCCTGGATACACAGATACGCAGTATTTT. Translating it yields CASSDPGYTDTQYF.

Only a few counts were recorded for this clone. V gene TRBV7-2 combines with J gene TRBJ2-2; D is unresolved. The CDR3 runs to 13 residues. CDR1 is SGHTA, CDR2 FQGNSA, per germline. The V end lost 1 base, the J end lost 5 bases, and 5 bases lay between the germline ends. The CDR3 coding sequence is TGTGCCAGCAGCTTAGTGTTGACCGGGGAGCTGTTTTTT. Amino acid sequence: CASSLVLTGELFF.

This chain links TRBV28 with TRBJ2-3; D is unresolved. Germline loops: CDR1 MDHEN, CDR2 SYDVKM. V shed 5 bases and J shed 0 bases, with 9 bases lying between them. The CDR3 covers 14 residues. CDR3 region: CASSPPPSTDTQYF. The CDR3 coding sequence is TGTGCCAGCAGTCCACCCCCAAGCACAGATACGCAGTATTTT.